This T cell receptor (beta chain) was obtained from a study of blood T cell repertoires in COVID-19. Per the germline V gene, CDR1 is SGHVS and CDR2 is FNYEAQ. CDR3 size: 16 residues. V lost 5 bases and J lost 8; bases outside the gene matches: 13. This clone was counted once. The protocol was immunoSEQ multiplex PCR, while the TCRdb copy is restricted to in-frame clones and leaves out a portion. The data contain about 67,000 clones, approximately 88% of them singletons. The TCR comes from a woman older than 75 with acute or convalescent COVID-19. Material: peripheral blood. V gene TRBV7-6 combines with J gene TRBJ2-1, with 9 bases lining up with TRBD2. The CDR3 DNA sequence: TGTGCCAGCAGCCCAACTCGCGGGGGGGGGAAAGATGAGCAGTTCTTC. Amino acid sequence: CASSPTRGGGKDEQFF.